This record covers a single T cell receptor (beta chain). The antigen is not known. This sample was taken from a study of cytomegalovirus exposure and HLA in healthy donors. Trimming cost V 4 bases and J 1 base; bases outside gene matches: 7. The CDR3 loop spans 16 amino acids. Germline V gives CDR1 SGDLS, CDR2 YYNGEE. PCR amplification relied on 60 Vbeta primers (plus 13 Jbeta primers). TCRdb's copy holds only in-frame clones and misses some; the assay was immunoSEQ multiplex PCR. The table includes around 180,000 clones, roughly 83% detected once. Study-wide findings and caveats: The majority of CMV-associated TCR beta chains were reported as apparently HLA-restricted in a later analysis.

This TCR came from a woman between 45 and 65 years old in good health and CMV-seronegative. The rearrangement joins TRBV9 to TRBJ2-2, with 7 bases lining up with TRBD2. The sequencing sample was made of PBMCs. The CDR3 nucleotides read TGTGCCAGCAGCCCCGGGGGGAGCGGGAACACCGGGGAGCTGTTTTTT. Translating it yields CASSPGGSGNTGELFF.